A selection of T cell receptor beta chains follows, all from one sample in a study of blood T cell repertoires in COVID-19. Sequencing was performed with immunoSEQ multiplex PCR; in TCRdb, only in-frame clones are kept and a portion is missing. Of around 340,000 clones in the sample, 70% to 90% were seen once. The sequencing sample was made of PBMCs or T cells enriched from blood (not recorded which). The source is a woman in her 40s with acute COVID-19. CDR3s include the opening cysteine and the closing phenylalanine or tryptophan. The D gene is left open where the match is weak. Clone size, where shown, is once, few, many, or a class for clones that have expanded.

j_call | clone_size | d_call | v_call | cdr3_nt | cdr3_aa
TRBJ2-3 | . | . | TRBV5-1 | TGCGCCAGCAGCTTAGGGGCGTTGACGCAGTATTTT | CASSLGALTQYF
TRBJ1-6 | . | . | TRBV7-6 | TGTGCCAGCAGCCCAGCTTGGGGGGATTCACCCCTCCACTTT | CASSPAWGDSPLHF
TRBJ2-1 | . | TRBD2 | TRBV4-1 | TGCGCCAGCAGCCAAGATGGGACTAGCGGGGGGGCATACAATGAGCAGTTCTTC | CASSQDGTSGGAYNEQFF
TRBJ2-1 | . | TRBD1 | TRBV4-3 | TGCGCCAGCAGCCAAGAATGGACAGGGATCTACAATGAGCAGTTCTTC | CASSQEWTGIYNEQFF
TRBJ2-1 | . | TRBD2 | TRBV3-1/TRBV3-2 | TGTGCCAGCAGCACAACTAGCGGGAGCTCCAATGAGCAGTTCTTC | CASSTTSGSSNEQFF
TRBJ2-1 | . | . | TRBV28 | TGTGCCAGCAGCCCGATCGACGGGTGGTCTACCTACAATGAGCAGTTCTTC | CASSPIDGWSTYNEQFF
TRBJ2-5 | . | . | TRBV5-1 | TGCGCCAGCAGCTTGGCCCCGGGAGCGGGCGAGACCCAGTACTTC | CASSLAPGAGETQYF
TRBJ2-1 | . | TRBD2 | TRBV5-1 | TGCGCCAGCGTATCCATAGCGGGAGGGCCTCGCGAGCAGTTCTTC | CASVSIAGGPREQFF
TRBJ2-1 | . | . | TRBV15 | TGTGCCACCAGCAATGACTTGACCTACAATGAGCAGTTCTTC | CATSNDLTYNEQFF
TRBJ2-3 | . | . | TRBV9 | TGTGCCAGCAGCGTAGTAGCCCAGGGTAGCCCAGGAGATACGCAGTATTTT | CASSVVAQGSPGDTQYF
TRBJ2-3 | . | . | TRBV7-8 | TGTGCCAGCAGCCGGCAGGACACAGATACGCAGTATTTT | CASSRQDTDTQYF
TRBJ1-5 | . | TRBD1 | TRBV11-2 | TGTGCCAGCAGCTCAGGGGGGAATAGCAATCAGCCCCAGCATTTT | CASSSGGNSNQPQHF
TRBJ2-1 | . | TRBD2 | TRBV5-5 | TGTGCCAGCAGGAAGGATAGCGGGAGGGCCTACAATGAGCAGTTCTTC | CASRKDSGRAYNEQFF
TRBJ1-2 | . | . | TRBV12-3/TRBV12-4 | TGTGCCAGCAGTTTACAAGGAGGGTATGGCTACACCTTC | CASSLQGGYGYTF
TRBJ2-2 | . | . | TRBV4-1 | TGCGCCAGCAGCCCGGGGATTGGCACCGGGGAGCTGTTTTTT | CASSPGIGTGELFF
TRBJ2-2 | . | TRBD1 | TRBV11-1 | TGTGCCAGCATCCCGGACAGGATGAACACCGGGGAGCTGTTTTTT | CASIPDRMNTGELFF
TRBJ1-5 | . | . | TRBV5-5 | TGTGCCAGCAGCTTGGCGGGTTCAAATCAGCCCCAGCATTTT | CASSLAGSNQPQHF
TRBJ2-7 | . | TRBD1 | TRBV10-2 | TGCGCCAGCTCTGGGGTGGAGGGGACAGGAGCCTACGAGCAGTACTTC | CASSGVEGTGAYEQYF
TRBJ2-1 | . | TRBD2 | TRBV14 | TGTGCCAGCAGCCAAGTGCTGGGACTAGCTAAGCAGTTCTTC | CASSQVLGLAKQFF
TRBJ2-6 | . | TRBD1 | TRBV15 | TGTGCCACCAGCAGATGGGCAGGGGGATCGGTTGGGGCCAACGTCCTGACTTTC | CATSRWAGGSVGANVLTF
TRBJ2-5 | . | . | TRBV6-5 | TGTGCCAGCAGTTATAAGGGGGAGACCCAGTACTTC | CASSYKGETQYF
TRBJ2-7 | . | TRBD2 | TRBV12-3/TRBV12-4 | TGTGCCAGCAGCCCTGGACTAGCGGGAGGGCTGTACTTC | CASSPGLAGGLYF
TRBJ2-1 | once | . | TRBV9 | TGTGCCAGCAGCGTACAAGGGGGTGAGCAGTTCTTC | CASSVQGGEQFF
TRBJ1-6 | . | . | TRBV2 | TGTGCCAGCAGACACGAGGCGAGAAATTCACCCCTCCACTTT | CASRHEARNSPLHF
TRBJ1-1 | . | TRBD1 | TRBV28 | TGTGCCAGCAACCCGTCGGACAGGGATGGTACTGAAGCTTTCTTT | CASNPSDRDGTEAFF
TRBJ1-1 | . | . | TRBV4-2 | TGTGCCAGCAGCCAGTCGACTGTGAACACTGAAGCTTTCTTT | CASSQSTVNTEAFF
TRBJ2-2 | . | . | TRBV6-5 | TGTGCCAGCGGCCCGGAGCGGTGGTCCGGGGAGCTGTTTTTT | CASGPERWSGELFF
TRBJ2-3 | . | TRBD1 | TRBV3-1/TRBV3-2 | TGTGCCAGCAGCCTCTGGACAGGCCCGGTAGCGAGGCCTAGCACAGATACGCAGTATTTT | CASSLWTGPVARPSTDTQYF
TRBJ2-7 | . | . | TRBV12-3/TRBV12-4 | TGTGCCAGCAGTTTTGCCCGGTACGAGCAGTACTTC | CASSFARYEQYF
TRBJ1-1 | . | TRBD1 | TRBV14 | TGTGCCAGCAGCTCCCGTACGGGACAGTCGAACACTGAAGCTTTCTTT | CASSSRTGQSNTEAFF
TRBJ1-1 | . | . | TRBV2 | TGTGCCAGCAGTCCACCCCGGACAGTAGTGAACACTGAAGCTTTCTTT | CASSPPRTVVNTEAFF
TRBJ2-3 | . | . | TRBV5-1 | TGCGCCAGCAGCTTTGGGGGGGATACGCAGTATTTT | CASSFGGDTQYF
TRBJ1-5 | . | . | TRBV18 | TGTGCCAGCTCACAGGGGGATAATCAGCCCCAGCATTTT | CASSQGDNQPQHF
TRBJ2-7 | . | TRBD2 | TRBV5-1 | TGCGCCAGCAGCGCGGGGGGGTCAGGGTTCTTCTACGAGCAGTACTTC | CASSAGGSGFFYEQYF
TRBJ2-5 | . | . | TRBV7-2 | TGTGCCAGCAGCGGACAGAACCAAGAGACCCAGTACTTC | CASSGQNQETQYF
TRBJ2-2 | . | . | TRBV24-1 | TGTGCCACCAGGAGCGGGAACACCGGGGAGCTGTTTTTT | CATRSGNTGELFF
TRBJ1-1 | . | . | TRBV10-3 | TGTGCCATCAGTGACCCGGGAGGCCCGAACACTGAAGCTTTCTTT | CAISDPGGPNTEAFF
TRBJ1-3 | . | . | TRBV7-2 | TGTGCCAGCAGCTTAGGTCAGGTCTCTGGAAACACCATATATTTT | CASSLGQVSGNTIYF
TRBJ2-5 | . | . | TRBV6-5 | TGTGCCAGCAGTTCTCCCCGAGGTGGTCGAGAGACCCAGTACTTC | CASSSPRGGRETQYF
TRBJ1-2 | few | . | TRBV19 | TGTGCCAGCAAACCGACAGGCTACTATGGCTACACCTTC | CASKPTGYYGYTF
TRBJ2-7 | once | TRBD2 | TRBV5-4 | TGTGCCAGCAGCCCTCTGGGGAGCGGGATCTTCGAGCAGTACTTC | CASSPLGSGIFEQYF
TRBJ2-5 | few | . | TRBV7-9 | TGTGCCAGCAGCTTAGTAGGAGGCAGGGGCCTTCAAGAGACCCAGTACTTC | CASSLVGGRGLQETQYF
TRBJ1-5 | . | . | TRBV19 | TGTGCCAGTAAGGCAACGGGACTCACTATCACGCCCCAGCATTTT | CASKATGLTITPQHF
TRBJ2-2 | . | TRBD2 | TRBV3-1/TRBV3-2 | TGTGCCAGCAGCCAAGAAAGAGTGGGACTAGTGGTGAACACCGGGGAGCTGTTTTTT | CASSQERVGLVVNTGELFF
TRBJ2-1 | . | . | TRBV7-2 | TGTGCCAGCAGCTGGGTAGGGAGTGAGCAGTTCTTC | CASSWVGSEQFF
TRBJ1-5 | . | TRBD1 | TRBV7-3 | TGTGCCAGCAGCCAGGACAGGGATCAGCCCCAGCATTTT | CASSQDRDQPQHF
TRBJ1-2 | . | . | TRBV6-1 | TGTGCCAGCAGTGAAAGATATCCCGCCCAAACCGACAGACCACATGGCTACACCTTC | CASSERYPAQTDRPHGYTF
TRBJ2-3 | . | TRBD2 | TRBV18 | TGTGCCAGCGACAGCATCGGGGGGGGCGCAGATACGCAGTATTTT | CASDSIGGGADTQYF